These 20 T cell receptor beta chains were all obtained from the same sample, sequenced in a study of monozygotic twins with inflammatory bowel disease. TCRdb re-called the 5' RACE reads; one entry per CDR3 protein, DNA not given. This sample's clone table lists 350,000 to 500,000 distinct CDR3 sequences. The sequenced sample was blood. The source of these receptors is a human donor with ulcerative colitis or Crohn's disease, or a healthy co-twin of an affected twin (not recorded which).

This chain uses TRBV3-1 with TRBJ2-4. The CDR3 contains 16 residues. Looked up from germline, CDR1 is LGHDT and CDR2 is YNNKEL (reference sequence). The CDR3: CASSQGSGLAKNIQYF.

V gene TRBV11-2 combines with J gene TRBJ2-1; the D call from TCRdb, TRBD1, cannot be confirmed without DNA. This CDR3 has 18 amino acids. CDR1 is SGHAT and CDR2 is FQNNGV in the germline V gene. CDR3 residues: CASSSKGNRGESYNEQFF.

The V gene is TRBV15, the J gene TRBJ2-7; TCRdb designates TRBD1, a call that cannot be tested without DNA. CDR3 length: 14 amino acids. CDR1 and CDR2 (germline): LNHNV, YYDKDF (reference sequence). The CDR3 sequence is CATSRGPLSYEQYF.

The chain recombines TRBV28 with TRBJ2-3; the D call from TCRdb, TRBD2, cannot be confirmed without DNA. The CDR3 has 15 amino acids. Germline V gene sequence: CDR1 MDHEN, CDR2 SYDVKM. The CDR3 reads CASSDTSGSADTQYF. The full variable domain, its missing parts supplied by reference TRBV28 and TRBJ2-3, is DVKVTQSSRYLVKRTGEKVFLECVQDMDHENMFWYRQDPGLGLRLIYFSYDVKMKEKGDIPEGYSVSREKKERFSLILESASTNQTSMYLCASSDTSGSADTQYFGPGTRLTVL.

J is TRBJ1-4 and V is TRBV30. The CDR3 has 13 residues. Germline CDR1 and CDR2: GTSNPN and SVGIG (reference sequence). The CDR3 sequence: CAWSAQRDEKLFF.

The V call is TRBV30, the J call TRBJ2-7; TCRdb names TRBD1, which stays unverified in the absence of DNA. CDR1 is GTSNPN, CDR2 SVGIG, per germline (reference sequence). This CDR3 contains 13 residues. CDR3 protein: CAWSEEGDAEQYF.

This CDR3 reads CASTSWTVTRLFF. The chain combines TRBV19 with TRBJ1-4. Germline CDR1 reads LNHDA; CDR2 reads SQIVND (reference sequence). This CDR3 has 13 residues.

The chain is built from TRBV12-3 or TRBV12-4 and TRBJ2-2; the D call of TRBD2 rests on TCRdb alone, since no DNA is present to check it. The CDR3 runs to 14 residues. CDR3 sequence reads: CASTRGGVGGELFF.

This chain uses TRBV7-3 with TRBJ2-2; TCRdb proposes TRBD1, but this gene call is untestable without DNA. Germline lookup yields CDR1 SGHTA and CDR2 FQGTGA. The CDR3 covers 16 residues. This CDR3 reads CASSQSGDRDRGELFF.

The CDR3 region is CASSQDRISPLHF. The rearrangement links TRBV4-2 to TRBJ1-6. The germline V gene has CDR1 LGHNA and CDR2 YNFKEQ. The CDR3 runs to 13 residues.

The rearrangement uses TRBV5-8 and TRBJ1-5; without DNA, the TCRdb call of TRBD1 cannot be checked. The CDR3 has 15 amino acids. Germline CDR1 is SGHTS and CDR2 is YDEGEE. The CDR3 loop is CASSLEAGVDQPQHF.

This chain uses TRBV20-1 with TRBJ2-5. The germline V gene encodes CDR1 DFQATT and CDR2 SNEGSKA (reference sequence). This CDR3 region has 12 residues. CDR3 region: CSARPVGETQYF.

V is TRBV12-3 or TRBV12-4 and J is TRBJ2-5; TCRdb returns TRBD1, unconfirmable since there is no DNA. There are 12 residues in the CDR3. The CDR3 reads CASNPMGGTQYF.

V usage is TRBV20-1 and J usage is TRBJ1-2. This CDR3 is built from 13 residues. Germline-derived CDR1 and CDR2 are DFQATT and SNEGSKA (reference sequence). This CDR3 is CSARDKQGRGYTF.

V gene TRBV27 combines with J gene TRBJ1-2; TCRdb's D call of TRBD1 is untestable without DNA. CDR3 size: 15 residues. Germline values: CDR1 MNHEY, CDR2 SMNVEV (reference sequence). The CDR3 spells CASSSPMTGVYGYTF.

The gene calls are TRBV7-8 and TRBJ2-2; the D call from TCRdb, TRBD1, cannot be confirmed without DNA. Germline-derived CDR1 and CDR2 are SGHVS and FQNEAQ. The CDR3 is made up of 15 amino acids. CDR3 loop: CASSLFSGHTGELFF.

This chain connects TRBV11-2 to TRBJ2-6. The length of the CDR3 is 14 residues. Germline lookup yields CDR1 SGHAT and CDR2 FQNNGV. The CDR3 region is CASSGNSGANVLTF. Together with reference TRBV11-2 and TRBJ2-6, the CDR3 gives the full variable domain: EAGVAQSPRYKIIEKRQSVAFWCNPISGHATLYWYQQILGQGPKLLIQFQNNGVVDDSQLPKDRFSAERLKGVDSTLKIQPAKLEDSAVYLCASSGNSGANVLTFGAGSRLTVL.

J is TRBJ2-3 and V is TRBV20-1; TCRdb returns TRBD1, unconfirmable since there is no DNA. The CDR3 has 14 residues. Germline V CDR1 and CDR2: DFQATT, SNEGSKA (reference sequence). Here the CDR3 reads CNARDRRGKDTQYF.

The V gene is TRBV10-3, the J gene TRBJ2-7; the D gene TCRdb calls, TRBD1, cannot be checked with no DNA. The CDR3 has 13 amino acids. CDR1 ENHRY and CDR2 SYGVKD come from the germline V gene. The CDR3: CATGTGDDYEQYF.

The chain recombines TRBV21-1 with TRBJ2-7. TRBV21-1 is a listed pseudogene. The CDR3 runs 12 residues. CDR3 sequence: CASSKDVYEQYF.